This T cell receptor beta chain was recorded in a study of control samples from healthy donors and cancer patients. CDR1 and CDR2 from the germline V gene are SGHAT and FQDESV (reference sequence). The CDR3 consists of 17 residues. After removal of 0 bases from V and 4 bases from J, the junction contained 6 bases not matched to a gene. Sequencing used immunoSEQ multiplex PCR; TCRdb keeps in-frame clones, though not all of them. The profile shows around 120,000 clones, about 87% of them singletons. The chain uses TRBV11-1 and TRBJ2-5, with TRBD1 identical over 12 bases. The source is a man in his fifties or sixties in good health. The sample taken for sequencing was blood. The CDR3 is CASSLAVRDRGRETQYF. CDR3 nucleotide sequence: TGTGCCAGCAGCTTAGCGGTCCGGGACAGGGGGCGAGAGACCCAGTACTTC.